A selection of T cell receptor beta chains follows, all from one sample in a study of blood T cell repertoires in COVID-19. Only in-frame clones appear in the TCRdb table, and some are missing; sequencing was by immunoSEQ multiplex PCR. The sample has around 170,000 clones; just under 80% are singletons. The specimen was peripheral blood. The receptor source for this set is a man aged 65 to 79 with active or convalescent COVID-19. CDR3s include the opening cysteine and the closing phenylalanine or tryptophan. Each record gives: V gene, J gene, clone size, D gene, CDR3 DNA, CDR3 protein. A D gene is named only where the DNA matches it firmly. Size is stated for part of the rows, as once, few or many counts, or as a class when the clone is expanded.

TRBV19	TRBJ2-3	few	TRBD1	TGTGCCAGTAGTATAGGACAGGGTACGACAGATACGCAGTATTTT	CASSIGQGTTDTQYF
TRBV27	TRBJ1-4	once	NA	TGTGCCAGCAGCTTCTCGGGGGGCTTTGAAAAACTGTTTTTT	CASSFSGGFEKLFF
TRBV10-3	TRBJ2-5	NA	TRBD1	TGTGCCATCCGGGACAGGGGAGAAGAGACCCAGTACTTC	CAIRDRGEETQYF
TRBV30	TRBJ2-1	few	TRBD2	TGTGCCTGGAATAAAGCGGGGGAGAGTGAGCAGTTCTTC	CAWNKAGESEQFF
TRBV19	TRBJ2-7	NA	NA	TGTGCCAGTAGTATCTCCGAGAACTCCTACGAGCAGTACTTC	CASSISENSYEQYF
TRBV29-1	TRBJ1-2	once	TRBD1	TGCAGCGTTGAGGGACAGAGAAACTATGGCTACACCTTC	CSVEGQRNYGYTF
TRBV11-3	TRBJ2-1	NA	NA	TGTGCCAGCAGCTTGGGCAGAACCTACAATGAGCAGTTCTTC	CASSLGRTYNEQFF
TRBV5-6	TRBJ1-4	NA	NA	TGTGCCAGCAGCTCCTACGGGGGTGGCGAAAAACTGTTTTTT	CASSSYGGGEKLFF
TRBV6-4	TRBJ1-1	NA	NA	TGTGCCAGCAGTGAACCCTCCCGGCAGTTCGGAGACACTGAAGCTTTCTTT	CASSEPSRQFGDTEAFF
TRBV5-1	TRBJ2-7	once	NA	TGCGCCAGCAGCTTGTTAAGCCCTCGGCGGGCCGGGTTATACGAGCAGTACTTC	CASSLLSPRRAGLYEQYF
TRBV7-6	TRBJ2-3	few	TRBD2	TGTGCCAGCAGCTTAGTAGGGACTAGCGGGGGATATAGCACAGATACGCAGTATTTT	CASSLVGTSGGYSTDTQYF
TRBV9	TRBJ1-6	NA	NA	TGTGCCAGCGGGCAGGGGATTTTTAATTCACCCCTCCACTTT	CASGQGIFNSPLHF
TRBV19	TRBJ1-1	NA	NA	TGTGCCAGTAGTTTTCCGGGACAAGGGGACACTGAAGCTTTCTTT	CASSFPGQGDTEAFF
TRBV11-2	TRBJ1-5	NA	NA	TGTGCCAGCAGCTTAACAGGGCCAAATCAGCCCCAGCATTTT	CASSLTGPNQPQHF
TRBV18	TRBJ1-2	NA	TRBD1	TGTGCCAGCTCACCAGCAGGGGGTAACTATGGCTACACCTTC	CASSPAGGNYGYTF
TRBV6-2/TRBV6-3	TRBJ2-1	NA	TRBD2	TGTGCCAGCAGTTACTCGATCGGTTTAGCGGGAGACAATGAGCAGTTCTTC	CASSYSIGLAGDNEQFF
TRBV7-9	TRBJ1-1	NA	NA	TGTGCCAGCAGCTCCGAGATGAACACTGAAGCTTTCTTT	CASSSEMNTEAFF
TRBV27	TRBJ2-1	NA	TRBD2	TGTGCCAGCAGTTTAAGGCTGGGACTAGGCGACAATGAGCAGTTCTTC	CASSLRLGLGDNEQFF
TRBV7-9	TRBJ2-7	NA	NA	TGTGCCAGCAGCTTACAGGAAACCTCCTACGAGCAGTACTTC	CASSLQETSYEQYF
TRBV25-1	TRBJ2-5	NA	TRBD1	TGTGCCAGCAGTGCAGGGACAGGACCTCAAGAGACCCAGTACTTC	CASSAGTGPQETQYF
TRBV12-3/TRBV12-4	TRBJ1-1	NA	NA	TGTGCCAGCAGCGACGACAGCTACACTGAAGCTTTCTTT	CASSDDSYTEAFF
TRBV15	TRBJ1-2	NA	NA	TGTGCCACCAGAGATATAGGGGCTAATGGCTACACCTTC	CATRDIGANGYTF
TRBV11-2	TRBJ2-3	NA	NA	TGTGCCAGCAGACGAGGTCCGACTACGCAGTATTTT	CASRRGPTTQYF
TRBV5-8	TRBJ2-7	few	NA	TGTGCCACCCACAACCTCCCCTACGAGCAGTACTTC	CATHNLPYEQYF
TRBV4-3	TRBJ2-3	NA	NA	TGCGCCAGCAGCCCCGGAGGGGATACGCAGTATTTT	CASSPGGDTQYF
TRBV2	TRBJ2-1	NA	TRBD2	TGTGCCAGCAGTGCGAGGCGGGAGAGATACAATGAGCAGTTCTTC	CASSARRERYNEQFF
TRBV2	TRBJ1-5	NA	NA	TGTGCCGCCCAGGAGGGGCTTAGTCAGCCCCAGCATTTT	CAAQEGLSQPQHF
TRBV2	TRBJ2-3	once	TRBD2	TGTGCCAGCAGCGGGACTAGCGGGGGGCTCACAGATACGCAGTATTTT	CASSGTSGGLTDTQYF